This is a list of T cell receptor beta chains from one sample in a study of blood T cell repertoires in COVID-19. Some clones are missing from TCRdb's copy, which holds only in-frame ones; the method was immunoSEQ multiplex PCR. The sample lists some 240,000 clones; 80% to 90% were seen once. The specimen sequenced was peripheral blood. The receptor source for this set is a woman between 35 and 50 years old who had recovered from COVID-19. The CDR3 runs from the conserved cysteine through the conserved F or W. D genes are given only for firm matches. Size is stated for part of the rows, as once, few or many counts, or as a class when the clone is expanded.

V	size	J	D	DNA	CDR3
TRBV19	.	TRBJ1-6	.	TGTGCCACTCGGACAGAGTCGAGCTCCTATAATTCACCCCTCCACTTT	CATRTESSSYNSPLHF
TRBV28	.	TRBJ2-3	.	TGTGCCAGCAGTCCTCCCCCCGGTTATCCGCGGGGTGGTACGCAGTATTTT	CASSPPPGYPRGGTQYF
TRBV7-3	.	TRBJ1-6	TRBD1	TGTGCCAGCAGCCCCGGACAGGGGAGACCCCTCCACTTT	CASSPGQGRPLHF
TRBV2	.	TRBJ2-5	TRBD1	TGTGCCAGCAGCGAGGGACAGGTACAAGAGACCCAGTACTTC	CASSEGQVQETQYF
TRBV5-1	.	TRBJ1-1	.	TGCGCCAGCAGCTCGACAGTTACTGCGAACACTGAAGCTTTCTTT	CASSSTVTANTEAFF
TRBV5-1	.	TRBJ2-7	TRBD1	TGCGCCAGCAGAGCTGGACAGGGGGCGACCTACGAGCAGTACTTC	CASRAGQGATYEQYF
TRBV3-1/TRBV3-2	few	TRBJ1-1	TRBD1	TGTGCCAGCAGCCCCTGGGACAGAGGACCGGGTTCTGAAGCTTTCTTT	CASSPWDRGPGSEAFF
TRBV14	.	TRBJ1-2	TRBD1	TGTGCCAGCAGCCTCGGGACAGTCACAAACTATGGCTACACCTTC	CASSLGTVTNYGYTF
TRBV24-1	.	TRBJ2-3	TRBD1	TGTGCCACCAGTGGAACAGGGGGCTTCGATACGCAGTATTTT	CATSGTGGFDTQYF
TRBV30	few	TRBJ2-1	.	TGTGCCTGGACCGGGGAGGACAAAGCAGACTACAATGAGCAGTTCTTC	CAWTGEDKADYNEQFF
TRBV18	once	TRBJ2-1	.	TGTGCCAGCTCACCTTTACAGGACAGCTACAATGAGCAGTTCTTC	CASSPLQDSYNEQFF
TRBV25-1	once	TRBJ2-7	TRBD1	TGTGCCAGCAGTGCCTTATTAGGGGGCGCCTACGAGCAGTACTTC	CASSALLGGAYEQYF
TRBV2	few	TRBJ1-5	.	TGTGCCAGCAACGGACAAACGAACCGGCATCAGCCCCAGCATTTT	CASNGQTNRHQPQHF
TRBV19	few	TRBJ2-5	TRBD2	TGTGCCAGTAGTAGGACTAGCGGGGGGCTCTCCCAAGAGACCCAGTACTTC	CASSRTSGGLSQETQYF
TRBV4-3	.	TRBJ1-3	TRBD1	TGCGCCAGCAGCCCAGAACAGGGGGCCTTTGGAAACACCATATATTTT	CASSPEQGAFGNTIYF
TRBV5-1	many	TRBJ2-6	.	TGCGCCAGCAGCTTGTACGGTCGGACATACGATTCTGGGGCCAACGTCCTGACTTTC	CASSLYGRTYDSGANVLTF
TRBV5-4	.	TRBJ1-1	.	TGTGCCAGCAGCTTGGCACTGGTACCCCAAGCTTTCTTT	CASSLALVPQAFF
TRBV5-1	once	TRBJ2-7	.	TGCGCCAGCAGCGGAGGACCCGGCGCCTACGAGCAGTACTTC	CASSGGPGAYEQYF
TRBV18	.	TRBJ1-2	TRBD1	TGTGCCAGCTCACCCCGGACAGGGACTAACTATGGCTACACCTTC	CASSPRTGTNYGYTF
TRBV30	.	TRBJ2-2	TRBD2	TGTGCCTGGAGCCCGACCCGGACTAGCGGGGGGCCCGGGGAGCTGTTTTTT	CAWSPTRTSGGPGELFF
TRBV5-4	.	TRBJ2-7	.	TGTGCCAGCAGCTTGCAGCACCAGACGGGCGAGCAGTACTTC	CASSLQHQTGEQYF
TRBV27	.	TRBJ1-4	.	TGTGCCAGCAGTTTGGCGGGGGGATGGAATGAAAAACTGTTTTTT	CASSLAGGWNEKLFF
TRBV6-4	many	TRBJ1-1	TRBD1	TGTGCCAGCAATTCAGGGGGGAAAAACACTGAAGCTTTCTTT	CASNSGGKNTEAFF
TRBV3-1/TRBV3-2	.	TRBJ2-3	.	TGTGCCAGCAGCCAAGATGGGGGGGCCCTCACAGATACGCAGTATTTT	CASSQDGGALTDTQYF
TRBV7-2	.	TRBJ1-2	TRBD1	TGTGCCAGCAGCTTAACAAGGACAGGGGAGAACTATGGCTACACCTTC	CASSLTRTGENYGYTF
TRBV9	.	TRBJ2-1	TRBD1	TGTGCCAGCAGCGTAACTGCCGGGACAGTGACCTACAATGAGCAGTTCTTC	CASSVTAGTVTYNEQFF
TRBV18	.	TRBJ1-1	.	TGTGCCAGCTCACCGACGGGACTCTTAGAAGCTTTCTTT	CASSPTGLLEAFF
TRBV6-2/TRBV6-3	.	TRBJ1-1	.	TGTGCCAGCAGTTTCAACATGAACACTGAAGCTTTCTTT	CASSFNMNTEAFF
TRBV7-2	.	TRBJ1-3	.	TGTGCCAGCAGCTTAGGCGGAGGTGACACCATATATTTT	CASSLGGGDTIYF
TRBV20-1	.	TRBJ2-3	.	TGCAGTGCTAGTATTCCGGGACATCACACAGATACGCAGTATTTT	CSASIPGHHTDTQYF
TRBV7-9	.	TRBJ2-2	TRBD2	TGTGCCAGCAGCTTAGCTAGCGGGGGGGCCGTCACCGGGGAGCTGTTTTTT	CASSLASGGAVTGELFF
TRBV3-1/TRBV3-2	few	TRBJ1-1	TRBD1	TGTGCCTCGGGACAGCCGAACACTGAAGCTTTCTTT	CASGQPNTEAFF
TRBV2	.	TRBJ1-4	.	TGTGCCAGCAGTGACTCGGGAGTCGAAAAACTGTTTTTT	CASSDSGVEKLFF
TRBV28	.	TRBJ2-1	TRBD2	TGTGCCAGCAGTTTATTAGGGGAGGGCCGGTCCCGCGATGAGCAGTTCTTC	CASSLLGEGRSRDEQFF
TRBV28	.	TRBJ1-4	.	TGTGCCAGCAGCCACGATGCCAGTAATGAAAAACTGTTTTTT	CASSHDASNEKLFF
TRBV7-9	.	TRBJ1-3	.	TGTGCCAGCAGCTTATCGGGGTTCTCCTCTGGAAACACCATATATTTT	CASSLSGFSSGNTIYF
TRBV19	.	TRBJ1-1	.	TGTGCCAGTGGACGACAGATCAACACTGAAGCTTTCTTT	CASGRQINTEAFF
TRBV9	.	TRBJ2-3	TRBD2	TGTGCCAGCAGCCCTCGCGGGGGGGCGGTAGATACGCAGTATTTT	CASSPRGGAVDTQYF
TRBV20-1	.	TRBJ1-2	.	TGCAGTGCTAGTGTAGGGGACTATGGCTACACCTTC	CSASVGDYGYTF
TRBV6-2/TRBV6-3	.	TRBJ2-7	TRBD1	TGTGCCAGCAGTTACTCGGGGACAGGGGTCTTCTACGAGCAGTACTTC	CASSYSGTGVFYEQYF
TRBV29-1	.	TRBJ1-1	.	TGCAGCGTTGTTCCAGTGAACACTGAAGCTTTCTTT	CSVVPVNTEAFF